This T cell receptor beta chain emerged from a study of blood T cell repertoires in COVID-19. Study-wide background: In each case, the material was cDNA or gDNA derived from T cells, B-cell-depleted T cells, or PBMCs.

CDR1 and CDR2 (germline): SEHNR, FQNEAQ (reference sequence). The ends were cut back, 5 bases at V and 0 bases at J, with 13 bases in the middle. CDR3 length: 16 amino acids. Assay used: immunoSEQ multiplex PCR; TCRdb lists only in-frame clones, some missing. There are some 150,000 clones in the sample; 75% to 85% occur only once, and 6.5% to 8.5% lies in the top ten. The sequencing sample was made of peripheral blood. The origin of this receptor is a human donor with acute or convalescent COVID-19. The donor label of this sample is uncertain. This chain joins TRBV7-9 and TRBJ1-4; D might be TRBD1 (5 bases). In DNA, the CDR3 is TGTGCCAGCAGCCCTCAGGGTATCTCAACTAATGAAAAACTGTTTTTT. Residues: CASSPQGISTNEKLFF. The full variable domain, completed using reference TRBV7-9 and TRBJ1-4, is DTGVSQNPRHKITKRGQNVTFRCDPISEHNRLYWYRQTLGQGPEFLTYFQNEAQLEKSRLLSDRFSAERPKGSFSTLEIQRTEQGDSAMYLCASSPQGISTNEKLFFGSGTQLSVL.